This T cell receptor beta chain was found in a study of T cells in narcolepsy. CDR3 size: 18 residues. CDR1 is KGHSH and CDR2 is LQKENI in the germline V gene. Trimming took off 2 bases at V and 3 bases at J, with 20 bases between the two ends. Libraries were prepared by immunoSEQ multiplex PCR; TCRdb keeps only in-frame clonotypes and omits some of them. This table holds around 18,000 clones, about nine tenths found once. The sequenced material came from memory (CD45RA-) CD4+ T cells from blood. The receptor was isolated from a human donor in good health. The chain uses TRBV18 and TRBJ2-1, with D possibly being TRBD2 (7 bases). The CDR3, as DNA: TGTGCCAGCTCACCAGGTCCGCCGGGGGGCGGTGGCTACAATGAGCAGTTCTTC. It is translated as CASSPGPPGGGGYNEQFF.